A single sample gave rise to the 25 T cell receptor beta chains below, sequenced in a study of cytomegalovirus exposure and HLA in healthy donors. PCR used 60 Vbeta primers and 13 Jbeta primers. TCRdb's table, derived via immunoSEQ multiplex PCR, lists solely in-frame clones and lacks some. The sample shows 150,000 or so clones, 86% of them seen only once. Sequencing input: PBMCs. Receptors originate from a woman in her late teens or twenties in good health and CMV-seronegative.

The rearrangement links TRBV4-1 to TRBJ2-7; D possibly corresponds to TRBD2 (6 bases). Germline V gene data show CDR1 as MGHRA and CDR2 as YSYEKL. The CDR3 is 15 amino acids. V lost 0 bases and J lost 3, with 12 bases in between. Here the CDR3 reads CASSQDGSGFYEQYF. As DNA, the CDR3 is TGCGCCAGCAGCCAAGATGGAAGCGGGTTCTACGAGCAGTACTTC.

The chain joins TRBV19 to TRBJ2-4, with D unresolved. The CDR3 runs to 15 residues. The ends were cut back, 3 bases at V and 1 base at J, with 10 bases in the middle. Germline V gives CDR1 LNHDA, CDR2 SQIVND (reference sequence). CDR3 sequence: CASSIAALAKNIQYF. CDR3 in DNA: TGTGCCAGTAGTATTGCGGCCTTGGCCAAAAACATTCAGTACTTC. Complete variable domain (other parts from reference TRBV19 and TRBJ2-4): DGGITQSPKYLFRKEGQNVTLSCEQNLNHDAMYWYRQDPGQGLRLIYYSQIVNDFQKGDIAEGYSVSREKKESFPLTVTSAQKNPTAFYLCASSIAALAKNIQYFGAGTRLSVL.

The chain uses TRBV2 and TRBJ2-7, with TRBD2 matching 7 bases. Trimming cost V 7 bases and J 7 bases; bases outside gene matches: 13. From germline, CDR1 is SNHLY and CDR2 FYNNEI. This CDR3 has 14 residues. This CDR3 reads CASTGLDYIREQYF. The DNA of the CDR3 is TGTGCCAGCACCGGACTAGACTACATTCGAGAGCAGTACTTC.

This rearrangement joins TRBV18 to TRBJ2-3, with D tentatively TRBD1 (6 bases). This CDR3 comprises 16 residues. The V gene lost 4 bases and the J gene lost 2 bases, with 16 bases spanning the gap. The germline CDR1 and CDR2 sequences are KGHSH and LQKENI. The CDR3: CASSQQGTGNTDTQYF. CDR3 sequence (DNA): TGTGCCAGCTCACAGCAGGGTACAGGGAACACAGATACGCAGTATTTT.

CDR3 sequence (DNA): TGTGCCACCGGACGGGAGGGCAGTCTCGTAGAGACCCAGTACTTC. This encodes CATGREGSLVETQYF. The J gene is TRBJ2-5, the V gene TRBV15; 8 nucleotides align to TRBD2. V lost 8 bases to trimming and J lost 4 bases; unmatched junction nucleotides: 12. Germline CDR1 reads LNHNV; CDR2 reads YYDKDF (reference sequence). CDR3 length: 15 residues.

CDR3 bases: TGTGCCAGCAGCATAGCGGGAGGGCCAGATACGCAGTATTTT. This translates into CASSIAGGPDTQYF. This sequence joins TRBV5-4 and TRBJ2-3; TRBD2 matches 11 bases. The CDR3 consists of 14 residues. With 4 bases clipped from V and 4 bases from J, the junction kept 2 bases outside the gene matches. Germline assignment: CDR1 SGHNT and CDR2 YYREEE (reference sequence). Using reference TRBV5-4 and TRBJ2-3 for the parts outside the CDR3, the full variable domain is ETGVTQSPTHLIKTRGQQVTLRCSSQSGHNTVSWYQQALGQGPQFIFQYYREEENGRGNFPPRFSGLQFPNYSSELNVNALELDDSALYLCASSIAGGPDTQYFGPGTRLTVL.

V gene TRBV9 combines with J gene TRBJ2-3; 10 positions agree with TRBD2. V shed 1 base, J shed 1 base, and the junction held 3 bases outside the gene matches. The germline CDR1 and CDR2 sequences are SGDLS and YYNGEE. This CDR3 contains 16 residues. The CDR3 here is CASSVTSGDGTDTQYF. The CDR3 DNA sequence: TGTGCCAGCAGCGTAACTAGCGGGGACGGCACAGATACGCAGTATTTT.

The chain couples TRBV21-1 to TRBJ2-7; TRBD2 is taken as the D call from the table, unchecked against the DNA. TRBV21-1 is classified as a pseudogene. This CDR3 is 16 amino acids long. The CDR3 sequence: CASSILGCGVDYEQYF. Written as DNA, the CDR3 is TGTGCCAGCAGCATACTAGGCTGCGGGGTGGACTACGAGCAGTACTTC.

The chain links TRBV29-1 to TRBJ2-3; 14 bases align to TRBD2. This CDR3 spans 16 amino acids. In germline, CDR1 is SQVTM, CDR2 ANQGSEA. The V segment lost 6 bases and the J segment 1 base; nucleotides outside the gene matches: 6. Here the CDR3 reads CSVPRLAGGGTDTQYF. The CDR3 coding sequence is TGCAGCGTGCCGAGACTAGCGGGGGGGGGCACAGATACGCAGTATTTT.

This sequence joins TRBV29-1 and TRBJ1-1; D possibly corresponds to TRBD1 (5 bases). CDR3 size: 14 residues. With 4 bases removed from V and 0 bases from J, the gap between germline ends came to 12 bases. Germline assignment: CDR1 SQVTM and CDR2 ANQGSEA. As DNA, the CDR3 is TGCAGCGTTGGTAGGGGCTACATGAACACTGAAGCTTTCTTT. The encoded protein is CSVGRGYMNTEAFF.

The rearrangement links TRBV11-3 to TRBJ2-2; 9 nucleotides align to TRBD2. Germline CDR1 SGHNT, CDR2 YENEEA. This CDR3 has 15 residues. The ends lost 6 bases at V and 7 bases at J; junction bases unmatched: 9. CDR3 sequence: CASRGPRGGHGELFF. CDR3 DNA: TGTGCCAGCAGGGGGCCGCGGGGGGGCCACGGGGAGCTGTTTTTT.

This chain uses TRBV19 with TRBJ2-1; 7 nucleotides agree with TRBD2. Per germline, CDR1 LNHDA and CDR2 SQIVND (reference sequence). With 4 bases clipped from V and 3 bases from J, the junction kept 3 bases outside the gene matches. CDR3 length equals 14 residues. CDR3 DNA sequence: TGTGCCAGTAGTACCCTAGCGGACTACAATGAGCAGTTCTTC. Amino acid sequence: CASSTLADYNEQFF.

This clone appeared a few times. This rearrangement joins TRBV4-1 to TRBJ2-4, with D unresolved. V shed 5 bases and J shed 2 bases, with 16 bases lying between them. CDR1 and CDR2 from the germline V gene are MGHRA and YSYEKL. The CDR3 loop spans 16 amino acids. CDR3 loop: CASSNPLGVTKNIQYF. The CDR3 DNA reads as TGCGCCAGCAGCAACCCTCTCGGAGTAACCAAAAACATTCAGTACTTC.

The rearrangement uses TRBV6-1 and TRBJ1-6, with 8 bases aligning to TRBD1. CDR3 length: 14 amino acids. Germline CDR1 MNHNS, CDR2 SASEGT. The junction had 7 bases not matched to a gene; V was cut back by 7 bases and J by 8 bases. CDR3 DNA sequence: TGTGCCAGCACCGAGCAGGGGGCCCATTCACCCCTCCACTTT. It encodes CASTEQGAHSPLHF.

This clone was observed a single time. The genes are TRBV30 and TRBJ2-1; possible D gene TRBD1, 5 bases. The CDR3 is 18 amino acids. The ends were cut back, 4 bases at V and 6 bases at J, with 28 bases in the middle. CDR1 is GTSNPN, CDR2 SVGIG, per germline (reference sequence). The CDR3: CAWIAPFRRAGMVNEQFF. The CDR3 DNA reads TGTGCCTGGATTGCCCCGTTCCGAAGGGCAGGGATGGTCAATGAGCAGTTCTTC.

This chain links TRBV6-1 with TRBJ2-5; 10 bases are a match to TRBD1. The J call is doubtful: the DNA matches TRBJ2-7 better. The V gene's germline CDR1 is MNHNS and CDR2 SASEGT. The CDR3 totals 15 residues. CDR3 region: CASRISGTGAHEQYF. The CDR3 nucleotides read TGTGCCAGCAGGATATCCGGGACAGGGGCCCACGAGCAGTACTTC.

The J gene is TRBJ1-1, the V gene TRBV5-1, with D perhaps matching TRBD1 (6 bases). Germline-derived CDR1 and CDR2 are SGHRS and YFSETQ. This CDR3 contains 12 residues. Trimming shortened V by 4 bases and J by 7 bases, and 11 bases separated the two germline ends. The CDR3 here is CASSKGTLEAFF. For the CDR3, the DNA is TGCGCCAGCAGCAAGGGGACACTTGAAGCTTTCTTT.

J is TRBJ2-2 and V is TRBV6-6; D is undetermined. Trimming stripped 6 bases from V and 7 bases from J, with 15 bases between. Germline V gene lookup returns CDR1 MNHNY and CDR2 SVGAGI (reference sequence). The CDR3 is 14 residues long. The CDR3 bases are TGTGCCAGCAGCACGACAAACCCAAGCGGGGAGCTGTTTTTT. Residues: CASSTTNPSGELFF.

The V call is TRBV19, the J call TRBJ1-1, with 10 bases fitting TRBD1. CDR3 length equals 12 residues. Trimming took 9 bases from V and 7 from J; bases not matched to a gene: 5. Germline CDR1 reads LNHDA; CDR2 reads SQIVND (reference sequence). The CDR3 loop is CASQRTGGEAFF. The CDR3 nucleotides read TGTGCCAGCCAAAGGACAGGGGGTGAAGCTTTCTTT.

V gene TRBV4-1 combines with J gene TRBJ1-1; 10 bases line up with TRBD1. Trimming took 4 bases from V and 6 from J; bases not matched to a gene: 2. Germline CDR1 reads MGHRA; CDR2 reads YSYEKL. CDR3 size: 13 residues. CDR3 DNA: TGCGCCAGCAGCCGTGGACAGGGGGCTGAAGCTTTCTTT. Its translation is CASSRGQGAEAFF.

The CDR3 DNA follows: TGCAGCGTCGCGACAGGGAGCGAGCAGTACTTC. Its translation: CSVATGSEQYF. This sequence joins TRBV29-1 and TRBJ2-7; 7 nucleotides agree with TRBD1. Germline CDR1 is SQVTM and CDR2 is ANQGSEA. The CDR3 spans 11 residues. The V segment lost 6 bases and the J segment 6 bases; nucleotides outside the gene matches: 5.

The J gene is TRBJ2-1, the V gene TRBV27; possibly TRBD2 for D (6 bases). CDR1 and CDR2 from the germline V gene are MNHEY and SMNVEV (reference sequence). The CDR3 loop spans 13 amino acids. V lost 6 bases to trimming and J lost 4 bases, with 10 bases between them. The CDR3 is CASSPGLYNEQFF. CDR3 in DNA: TGTGCCAGCAGCCCGGGACTTTACAATGAGCAGTTCTTC.

The CDR3 nucleotides read TGTGCCAGCAGCAGGGGGGTGGGCACAGATACGCAGTATTTT. Translating gives CASSRGVGTDTQYF. This chain links TRBV27 with TRBJ2-3; maybe TRBD1 (7 bases). CDR1 is MNHEY and CDR2 is SMNVEV in the germline V gene (reference sequence). Trimming removed 6 bases from V and 1 base from J, with 11 bases in between. This CDR3 contains 14 residues.

This sequence joins TRBV27 and TRBJ2-7; possibly TRBD2 for D (6 bases). CDR1 and CDR2 (germline): MNHEY, SMNVEV (reference sequence). Trimming cost V 3 bases and J 4 bases, with 10 bases left between them. This CDR3 comprises 13 residues. The CDR3 nucleotides read TGTGCCAGCAGTTTGACTAGTACGTACGAGCAGTACTTC. It specifies CASSLTSTYEQYF.

The V and J genes are TRBV27 and TRBJ2-1; 9 positions agree with TRBD2. CDR1 and CDR2 (germline): MNHEY, SMNVEV (reference sequence). After removal of 10 bases from V and 6 bases from J, the junction contained 16 bases not matched to a gene. This CDR3 comprises 16 residues. CDR3 DNA: TGTGCCACCGGCGGGCGGGGGGGGTTCAATGCCAATGAGCAGTTCTTC. Translated: CATGGRGGFNANEQFF.